These T cell receptor beta chains were read from a single sample in a study of cytomegalovirus exposure and HLA in healthy donors. Clones were read by immunoSEQ multiplex PCR, and TCRdb kept only the in-frame ones, dropping some. The table shows approximately 90,000 clones, with over 60% occurring only once. Sequences were obtained from PBMCs. These receptor sequences come from a man between 25 and 39 years old in good health and CMV-seronegative. The CDR3 runs from the conserved cysteine through the conserved F or W. D genes are given only for firm matches. A clone size is listed for some rows: how often the clone was seen (once, few, many), or a class if it is expanded.

clone_size j_call v_call d_call cdr3_nt cdr3_aa
. TRBJ1-1 TRBV5-6 . TGTGCCAGCAGCTTGGGAGGGGGAGCGCACACTGAAGCTTTCTTT CASSLGGGAHTEAFF
. TRBJ1-2 TRBV9 . TGTGCCAGCAGAAAAACCGGAGCTAACTATGGCTACACCTTC CASRKTGANYGYTF
. TRBJ2-7 TRBV7-9 TRBD1 TGTTCCAGCAGCTTAGTGGGGCAGGGGGCTTACGAGCAGTACTTC CSSSLVGQGAYEQYF
. TRBJ1-1 TRBV28 . TGTGCCAGCAGTTCGCTAAGGGGGGGGAACACTGAAGCTTTCTTT CASSSLRGGNTEAFF
. TRBJ1-6 TRBV6-1 . TGTGCCAGCAGTGAAGTATTCCCGGAGTTTAATTCACCCCTCCACTTT CASSEVFPEFNSPLHF
. TRBJ2-1 TRBV7-9 TRBD2 TGTGCCAGCGTACCCGGACTAGGATCGGCATCTGAGCAGTTCTTC CASVPGLGSASEQFF
. TRBJ2-7 TRBV5-1 . TGCGCCAGCAGCCGTAGCGGAACTAGCTCCTACGAGCAGTACTTC CASSRSGTSSYEQYF
. TRBJ2-3 TRBV10-1 . TGCGCCAGCAGTGAACAGCGAGGGGATACGCAGTATTTT CASSEQRGDTQYF
. TRBJ1-3 TRBV10-2 . TGCGCCAGCAGTGTCGACATTCCTGGAAACACCATATATTTT CASSVDIPGNTIYF
. TRBJ2-3 TRBV28 TRBD2 TGTGCCAGCATCGCGGGAGCAGAAGGGGATCATACGCAGTATTTT CASIAGAEGDHTQYF
. TRBJ1-1 TRBV18 . TGTGCCAGCTCACCCGGGACACATGAAGCTTTCTTT CASSPGTHEAFF
. TRBJ1-4 TRBV2 . TGTGCCGGGAACAGGGCAACTAATGAAAAACTGTTTTTT CAGNRATNEKLFF
. TRBJ2-2 TRBV7-9 TRBD2 TGTGCCAGCAGCCAAGTCGGGGGGACGAACACCGGGGAGCTGTTTTTT CASSQVGGTNTGELFF
. TRBJ1-5 TRBV4-1 . TGCGCCAGCAGCCAAGAAAGGGGGGGAATGAGCAATCAGCCCCAGCATTTT CASSQERGGMSNQPQHF
. TRBJ2-3 TRBV11-2 . TGTGCCAGCAGCATCCGAGGTGCAGATACGCAGTATTTT CASSIRGADTQYF
. TRBJ2-7 TRBV5-1 . TGCGCCAGCAGCTTGACGGGGGGCGGCGACGAGCAGTACTTC CASSLTGGGDEQYF
. TRBJ2-7 TRBV6-5 TRBD1 TGTGCCAGCAGTTACAGGGACAGGGACTCCTACGAGCAGTACTTC CASSYRDRDSYEQYF
. TRBJ1-1 TRBV30 . TGTGCCTGGAATAAACGAGGGAAGGGTTGGGACACTGAAGCTTTCTTT CAWNKRGKGWDTEAFF
. TRBJ1-1 TRBV18 . TGTGCCAGCACACAGGGTCGGGACACTGAAGCCTTCTTT CASTQGRDTEAFF
. TRBJ1-6 TRBV5-6 . TGTGCCAGCAGCTTGACGCAGGGAAATAATTCACCCCTCCACTTT CASSLTQGNNSPLHF
. TRBJ2-7 TRBV30 TRBD1 TGTGCCTGGAGCAGGGGGCTCTACGAGCAGTACTTC CAWSRGLYEQYF
. TRBJ2-3 TRBV9 TRBD2 TGTGCCAGCAGCGTACTAGCGGGGGGCTCCACAGATACGCAGTATTTT CASSVLAGGSTDTQYF
once TRBJ2-7 TRBV7-9 TRBD1 TGTGCCAGCAGCTCGGACAGGGGACTCTCCTACGAGCAGTACTTC CASSSDRGLSYEQYF